Listed here are 7 T cell receptor beta chains from one sample, sequenced in a study of blood T cell repertoires in COVID-19. Clones were sequenced by immunoSEQ multiplex PCR, and TCRdb holds only the in-frame ones, with some missing. This table has hundreds of thousands of clones, 70% to 80% appearing once. The material sequenced was peripheral blood. Source of these receptors: a woman aged 80 or older with acute or convalescent COVID-19.

This clone has just one count. The rearrangement uses TRBV5-1 and TRBJ1-1; 7 bases fit TRBD1. V dropped 3 bases and J dropped 7; count of bases not matched to a gene: 6. There are 13 residues in the CDR3. Germline V gene lookup returns CDR1 SGHRS and CDR2 YFSETQ. CDR3 nucleotides: TGCGCCAGCAGCTCAGGCCAGGGGGTTGAAGCTTTCTTT. This translates into CASSSGQGVEAFF.

In this sample, this clone turned up once. This chain uses TRBV5-1 with TRBJ1-5; D call uncertain. With 0 bases removed from V and 1 base from J, the gap between germline ends came to 11 bases. Germline V lookup: CDR1 SGHRS, CDR2 YFSETQ. The CDR3 runs to 16 residues. CDR3 sequence (DNA): TGCGCCAGCAGCTTGGCCGGGGATGGGAGCAATCAGCCCCAGCATTTT. Protein: CASSLAGDGSNQPQHF.

This clone has a handful of counts. V is TRBV19 and J is TRBJ1-6, with 10 bases identical to TRBD1. Germline-derived CDR1 and CDR2 are LNHDA and SQIVND (reference sequence). J lost 0 bases, V lost 3 bases, and 8 bases had no gene match. The CDR3 extends over 19 amino acids. CDR3 sequence (DNA): TGTGCCAGTAGTATTGAGGGACAGGGGTCGAGCTCCTATAATTCACCCCTCCACTTT. It is translated as CASSIEGQGSSSYNSPLHF.

The chain uses TRBV5-1 and TRBJ2-2, with 16 bases lining up with TRBD2. The CDR3 is 18 amino acids. Germline V gene lookup returns CDR1 SGHRS and CDR2 YFSETQ. Unmatched junction bases numbered 6, after V lost 4 bases and J lost 3 bases. The CDR3 region has the DNA TGCGCCAGCAGCCAAGGGACTAGCGGGAGGGCCGACACCGGGGAGCTGTTTTTT. Translated, it gives CASSQGTSGRADTGELFF. Based on the CDR3 plus reference TRBV5-1 and TRBJ2-2, the full variable domain is KAGVTQTPRYLIKTRGQQVTLSCSPISGHRSVSWYQQTPGQGLQFLFEYFSETQRNKGNFPGRFSGRQFSNSRSEMNVSTLELGDSALYLCASSQGTSGRADTGELFFGEGSRLTVL.

This chain links TRBV3-1 (or the pseudogene TRBV3-2) with TRBJ2-1, with 14 bases identical to TRBD2. Germline CDR1 reads LGHDT; CDR2 reads YNNKEL (reference sequence). V lost 1 base and J lost 6; bases outside the gene matches: 5. The CDR3 runs to 17 residues. The chain's CDR3 is CASSQGRGTSGSNEQFF. CDR3 in DNA: TGTGCCAGCAGCCAAGGGAGGGGGACTAGCGGGAGCAATGAGCAGTTCTTC.

The chain couples TRBV7-2 to TRBJ2-1, with 13 bases fitting TRBD2. The CDR3 consists of 15 residues. The junction had 9 bases not matched to a gene; V was cut back by 1 base and J by 15 bases. The germline V gene encodes CDR1 SGHTA and CDR2 FQGNSA. This CDR3 is CASSLVGLAGSALFF. The CDR3 nucleotides are TGTGCCAGCAGCTTAGTGGGACTAGCGGGATCCGCTCTGTTCTTC.

In DNA, the CDR3 is TGCAGCGTTGTCAGGGACAGCGGAAGGTCTGAAGCTTTCTTT. Amino acid sequence: CSVVRDSGRSEAFF. V gene TRBV29-1 combines with J gene TRBJ1-1, with TRBD1 matching over 7 bases. The junction had 11 bases not matched to a gene; V was cut back by 4 bases and J by 6 bases. The germline CDR1 and CDR2 sequences are SQVTM and ANQGSEA. This CDR3 contains 14 residues.